This T cell receptor (beta chain) was captured by sequencing in a study of T cell responses to AZD1222 COVID-19 vaccine. Whole-study findings and limits: Mapped onto spike, vaccine-associated CD4 TCRs spanned it and were dominant at 160-218 and 743-854.

Method: immunoSEQ multiplex PCR; TCRdb's copy keeps in-frame clones and lacks some. The sample has 90,000 to 150,000 clones; around nine tenths are singletons. Of note for this clone: The antigen remains unidentified.

The germline V gene has CDR1 KGHSY and CDR2 FQNENV. This CDR3 is built from 14 residues. V lost 0 bases, J lost 1 base, and 3 bases lay in between. This rearrangement joins TRBV16 to TRBJ2-2, with D unclear. The sequence derives from an adult in good health. Material: peripheral blood, obtained on day 0 of AZD1222 vaccination. This CDR3 reads CASSQSQNTGELFF. DNA for the CDR3: TGTGCCAGCAGCCAATCCCAGAACACCGGGGAGCTGTTTTTT.